Reported below is one T cell receptor beta chain. The data stem from a study of cytomegalovirus exposure and HLA in healthy donors. 60 Vbeta and 13 Jbeta primers were used in PCR. Using immunoSEQ multiplex PCR, the repertoire was profiled, and TCRdb retains in-frame clones only, with some absent. The sample records 150,000 or so clones, roughly 80% being singletons. The germline gives CDR1 SEHNR, CDR2 FQNEAQ (reference sequence). V shed 5 bases and J shed 2 bases, with 7 bases lying between them. The CDR3 spans 14 residues. The sequenced material came from PBMCs. The chain employs TRBV7-9 and TRBJ2-6; TRBD2 is a possible D gene (5 bases). The clonotype comes from a man aged 35-49 years in good health and CMV-seropositive. The DNA for the CDR3 is TGTGCCAGCAGCCCCGGGGCTGGGGCCAACGTCCTGACTTTC. Translating gives CASSPGAGANVLTF.